Shown below are 13 T cell receptor beta chains from a single sample sequenced in a study of OX40 agonist ivuxolimab in advanced cancers. Clones were sequenced by immunoSEQ multiplex PCR, and TCRdb holds only the in-frame ones, with some missing. The sample yields 90,000 or so clones, approximately 89% seen once. The sample was CD4+ or CD8+ T cells sorted from blood, taken in a trial of the OX40 agonist ivuxolimab. The receptors shown here come from an adult with an advanced solid tumor such as melanoma, head and neck, liver or kidney cancer.

The rearrangement uses TRBV6-5 and TRBJ2-3; D unresolved. The CDR3 spans 16 residues. The V and J ends lost 0 bases and 3 bases respectively, with 13 bases between them. CDR1 is MNHEY and CDR2 is SVGAGI in the germline V gene. The CDR3 loop is CASSYSGNIWTDTQYF. CDR3 DNA: TGTGCCAGCAGTTACTCGGGTAATATCTGGACAGATACGCAGTATTTT.

The chain combines TRBV6-6 with TRBJ1-4, with 8 bases aligning to TRBD1. CDR3 length equals 14 residues. V shed 4 bases, J shed 8 bases, and the junction held 6 bases outside the gene matches. In germline, CDR1 is MNHNY, CDR2 SVGAGI (reference sequence). Here the CDR3 DNA reads TGTGCCAGCAGTTCCCGACAGGGGACGGAAAAACTGTTTTTT. It encodes CASSSRQGTEKLFF.

This chain connects TRBV7-8 to TRBJ2-3; 11 bases are shared with TRBD2. The J segment lost 2 bases and the V segment lost 3 bases, leaving 10 bases of the junction unmatched. CDR3 length: 18 residues. In germline, CDR1 is SGHVS, CDR2 FQNEAQ. DNA of the CDR3: TGTGCCAGCAGCTTCCGGTTAGCGGGAGGGCAGGACACAGATACGCAGTATTTT. Translated, it gives CASSFRLAGGQDTDTQYF.

The genes are TRBV5-1 and TRBJ2-5; 8 nucleotides align to TRBD2. Germline CDR1 SGHRS, CDR2 YFSETQ. This CDR3 contains 14 residues. V shed 3 bases and J 4 bases; nucleotides not matched to a gene: 5. The CDR3 loop reads CASSSSAGGETQYF. DNA for the CDR3: TGCGCCAGCAGCTCGTCGGCGGGAGGAGAGACCCAGTACTTC. Looking up the rest from reference TRBV5-1 and TRBJ2-5 gives the full variable domain: KAGVTQTPRYLIKTRGQQVTLSCSPISGHRSVSWYQQTPGQGLQFLFEYFSETQRNKGNFPGRFSGRQFSNSRSEMNVSTLELGDSALYLCASSSSAGGETQYFGPGTRLLVL.

CDR3 DNA: TGTGCCAGCAGCCAAGGGACAGGGGGTAGCACAGATACGCAGTATTTT. Its translation: CASSQGTGGSTDTQYF. The chain combines TRBV28 with TRBJ2-3, with 11 bases that match TRBD1. The CDR3 spans 16 residues. The trim removed 6 bases at V and 0 bases at J, leaving 5 bases unmatched. The germline V gene has CDR1 MDHEN and CDR2 SYDVKM.

V and J are TRBV11-3 and TRBJ2-1; D tentatively reads TRBD1 or TRBD2 (5 bases each). Germline V CDR1 and CDR2: SGHNT, YENEEA. The CDR3 is 15 residues long. V lost 2 bases to trimming and J lost 7 bases, with 15 bases between them. CDR3 protein: CASSLPLGVRNEQFF. CDR3 nucleotides: TGTGCCAGCAGCTTACCGTTGGGGGTACGGAATGAGCAGTTCTTC.

V and J are TRBV4-2 and TRBJ2-1; 9 bases are a match to TRBD2. The V segment lost 1 base and the J segment 5 bases; nucleotides outside the gene matches: 6. In germline, CDR1 is LGHNA, CDR2 YNFKEQ. CDR3 length: 16 residues. The CDR3 sequence is CASSQALAGWDNEQFF. The CDR3 DNA sequence: TGTGCCAGCAGCCAAGCCCTAGCGGGATGGGACAATGAGCAGTTCTTC.

This clone was recorded only once. This rearrangement joins TRBV19 to TRBJ2-2, with 11 positions matching TRBD2. CDR1 and CDR2 from the germline V gene are LNHDA and SQIVND (reference sequence). The CDR3 covers 19 residues. Losses at the gene ends were 3 bases for V and 5 bases for J; bases not matched to a gene: 14. The CDR3 sequence is CASSMGTSGPDRVTGELFF. CDR3 nucleotides: TGTGCCAGTAGTATGGGGACTAGCGGTCCCGACCGAGTGACCGGGGAGCTGTTTTTT.

The rearrangement uses TRBV6-1 and TRBJ1-2; D remains unclear. This CDR3 has 15 residues. Trimming cost V 1 base and J 4 bases, with 13 bases left between them. Germline CDR1 is MNHNS and CDR2 is SASEGT. The CDR3 spells CASSEDMAVLYGYTF. For the CDR3, the DNA is TGTGCCAGCAGTGAAGATATGGCGGTACTCTATGGCTACACCTTC.

The CDR3 is CASSLAGDTYNEQFF. CDR3 DNA sequence: TGTGCCAGCAGCTTAGCGGGAGACACCTACAATGAGCAGTTCTTC. V is TRBV7-6 and J is TRBJ2-1, with D maybe TRBD2 (5 bases). The CDR3 is 15 amino acids. Trimming took off 0 bases at V and 2 bases at J, with 8 bases between the two ends. CDR1 is SGHVS and CDR2 is FNYEAQ in the germline V gene.

The V gene is TRBV6-6, the J gene TRBJ1-2, with TRBD1 matching over 10 bases. CDR3 length: 15 residues. Germline trimming cut 6 bases from V and 2 bases from J; bases unmatched to any gene: 6. Germline CDR1 is MNHNY and CDR2 is SVGAGI (reference sequence). CDR3 bases: TGTGCCAGCAGGCCTGGGACAGGGGTGAACTATGGCTACACCTTC. It codes for CASRPGTGVNYGYTF.

The chain uses TRBV29-1 and TRBJ2-7; D unresolved. V shed 0 bases and J shed 4 bases, with 4 bases lying between them. This CDR3 comprises 11 residues. The germline gives CDR1 SQVTM, CDR2 ANQGSEA. DNA for the CDR3: TGCAGCGTTGAAGATCGGTACGAGCAGTACTTC. Its protein product is CSVEDRYEQYF.

The chain couples TRBV21-1 to TRBJ1-3. TRBV21-1 is deemed a pseudogene. The CDR3 is 18 residues long. CDR3 bases: TGTGCCAGCAAAATTCCGGGCCTTAACGCATTCTCTGGAAACACCATATATTTT. Its translation: CASKIPGLNAFSGNTIYF.